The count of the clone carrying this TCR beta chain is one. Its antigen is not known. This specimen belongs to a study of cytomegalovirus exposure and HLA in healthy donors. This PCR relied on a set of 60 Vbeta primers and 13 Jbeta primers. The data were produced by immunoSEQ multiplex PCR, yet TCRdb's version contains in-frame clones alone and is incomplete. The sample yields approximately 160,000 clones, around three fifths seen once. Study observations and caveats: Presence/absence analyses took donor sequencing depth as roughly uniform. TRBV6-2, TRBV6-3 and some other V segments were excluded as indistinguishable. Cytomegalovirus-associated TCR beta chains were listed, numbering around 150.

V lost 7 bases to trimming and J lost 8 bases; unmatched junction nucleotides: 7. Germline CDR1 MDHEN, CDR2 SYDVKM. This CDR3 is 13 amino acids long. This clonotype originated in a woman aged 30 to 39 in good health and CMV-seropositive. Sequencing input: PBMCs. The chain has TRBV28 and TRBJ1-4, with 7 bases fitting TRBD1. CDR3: CASNDREREKLFF. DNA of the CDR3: TGTGCCAGCAATGACAGGGAGAGAGAAAAACTGTTTTTT.